The subject of this entry is one T cell receptor (beta chain). The target antigen is unknown. The sample originates from a study of T cell clones after liver transplantation. The overall study: Samples came from ITN030ST, which attempted immunosuppression withdrawal within 2 years of liver transplantation. A pre-transplant mixed lymphocyte reaction with TCRbeta sequencing defined graft-donor-reactive clones followed in post-transplant blood. Samples came pre-transplant, pre-randomization before withdrawal, and post-randomization after withdrawal ended.

Sequenced by immunoSEQ multiplex PCR; TCRdb stores in-frame clones only, minus some. Among 25,000 to 40,000 clones listed, 90% to 95% were seen once. Study-level points and caveats: Small, mixed patient groups and varying post-transplant times limit these conclusions.

With 8 bases removed from V and 3 bases from J, the gap between germline ends came to 22 bases. This CDR3 has 16 residues. CDR1 and CDR2 (germline): MNHNY, SVGAGI (reference sequence). The rearrangement links TRBV6-6 to TRBJ1-2, with TRBD1 as a possible D gene (6 bases). The sample in question was CD8+ T cells from blood, obtained 12 months after liver transplant. This clonotype was sampled from a human patient who received a liver transplant. Some of these T cells may belong to the graft donor. CDR3 region: CASLNIGGGFHYGYTF. The CDR3 region has the DNA TGTGCCAGCCTTAATATAGGGGGGGGATTTCACTATGGCTACACCTTC.